Listed below are T cell receptor beta chains from one sample, sequenced in a study of T-cell reconstitution after alpha-beta-depleted transplantation in children. TCRdb re-called the PCR reads with MiXCR, one entry per CDR3 protein. Of about 1,000,000 distinct CDR3 sequences listed, roughly 29% are singletons. The sample consisted of PBMCs, mostly from graft donor cells, taken 360 days after TCRalphabeta/CD19-depleted stem cell transplant. The receptors were sampled from a boy less than two years old who had a stem cell transplant for SCID, so the T cells may come from the graft donor. CDR3s include the opening cysteine and the closing phenylalanine or tryptophan. D genes are given only for firm matches. Size is stated for part of the rows, as once, few or many counts, or as a class when the clone is expanded.

CDR3aa	CDR3nt	d_gene	abundance	v_gene	j_gene
CASLDRKFMNTEAFF	TGTGCCAGCCTCGACCGCAAATTCATGAACACTGAAGCTTTCTTT	.	few	TRBV18	TRBJ1-1
CASSRGARAENTEAFF	TGCGCCAGCAGCCGAGGTGCGAGGGCCGAGAACACTGAAGCTTTCTTT	.	.	TRBV5-1	TRBJ1-1
CASSRGAGTYEQYF	TGTGCCAGCAGCCGGGGCGCGGGGACCTACGAGCAGTACTTC	.	.	TRBV3-1	TRBJ2-7
CASTLYPGQEETQYF	TGCGCCAGCACATTGTACCCTGGGCAGGAGGAGACCCAGTACTTC	.	.	TRBV5-1	TRBJ2-5
CAISSFSGAGELFF	TGTGCCATCAGTTCCTTCAGCGGAGCCGGGGAGCTGTTTTTT	.	few	TRBV10-3	TRBJ2-2
CSAGQRDTGELFF	TGCAGTGCGGGACAGAGGGACACCGGGGAGCTGTTTTTT	TRBD1	few	TRBV20-1	TRBJ2-2
CASSPGQIFGEQYF	TGTGCCAGCAGCCCGGGACAAATCTTCGGCGAGCAGTACTTC	.	.	TRBV27	TRBJ2-7
CASIIRERGAPTDTQYF	TGTGCCAGCATTATTCGCGAGCGGGGGGCCCCCACAGATACGCAGTATTTT	TRBD2	.	TRBV12-3/TRBV12-4	TRBJ2-3
CSARPPGLGPQETQYF	TGCAGTGCTAGACCCCCGGGACTAGGCCCGCAAGAGACCCAGTACTTC	TRBD2	few	TRBV20-1	TRBJ2-5
CASTPTSGGGTGELFF	TGCGCCAGCACGCCGACTAGCGGGGGAGGCACCGGGGAGCTGTTTTTT	TRBD2	.	TRBV5-1	TRBJ2-2
CASSKGTGRSANEQYF	TGTGCCAGCAGCAAGGGGACAGGGCGGAGTGCGAACGAGCAGTACTTC	.	.	TRBV21-1	TRBJ2-7
CASSQAPRGEFYEQYF	TGTGCCAGCAGCCAAGCCCCCCGCGGGGAGTTCTACGAGCAGTACTTC	.	few	TRBV4-2	TRBJ2-7
CASSLGLAVRSSYEQYF	TGCGCCAGCAGCCTCGGACTAGCGGTGAGGAGCTCCTACGAGCAGTACTTC	TRBD2	few	TRBV5-1	TRBJ2-7
CASSSGQIPYF	TGTGCCAGCAGCTCCGGACAGATTCCGTACTTC	.	few	TRBV5-5	TRBJ2-5
CASSLSRVGIGTDTQYF	TGTGCCAGCAGCTTAAGCCGAGTGGGGATTGGAACAGATACGCAGTATTTT	.	few	TRBV7-8	TRBJ2-3
CASSFPAGGFTDTQYF	TGTGCCAGCAGTTTCCCGGCGGGGGGATTCACAGATACGCAGTATTTT	TRBD2	.	TRBV12-3/TRBV12-4	TRBJ2-3
CAISPPDLRGEQYF	TGTGCCATCAGTCCCCCGGACCTCCGAGGGGAGCAGTACTTC	.	few	TRBV10-3	TRBJ2-7
CSARDPRQPNTEAFF	TGCAGTGCTAGAGATCCTCGCCAGCCGAACACTGAAGCTTTCTTT	.	few	TRBV20-1	TRBJ1-1
CSVREERLAKNIQYF	TGCAGCGTCCGAGAAGAACGCCTAGCCAAAAACATTCAGTACTTC	.	.	TRBV29-1	TRBJ2-4
CAASKSGLPNTDTQYF	TGTGCCGCGAGCAAGTCTGGACTCCCTAACACAGATACGCAGTATTTT	.	.	TRBV6-2/TRBV6-3	TRBJ2-3